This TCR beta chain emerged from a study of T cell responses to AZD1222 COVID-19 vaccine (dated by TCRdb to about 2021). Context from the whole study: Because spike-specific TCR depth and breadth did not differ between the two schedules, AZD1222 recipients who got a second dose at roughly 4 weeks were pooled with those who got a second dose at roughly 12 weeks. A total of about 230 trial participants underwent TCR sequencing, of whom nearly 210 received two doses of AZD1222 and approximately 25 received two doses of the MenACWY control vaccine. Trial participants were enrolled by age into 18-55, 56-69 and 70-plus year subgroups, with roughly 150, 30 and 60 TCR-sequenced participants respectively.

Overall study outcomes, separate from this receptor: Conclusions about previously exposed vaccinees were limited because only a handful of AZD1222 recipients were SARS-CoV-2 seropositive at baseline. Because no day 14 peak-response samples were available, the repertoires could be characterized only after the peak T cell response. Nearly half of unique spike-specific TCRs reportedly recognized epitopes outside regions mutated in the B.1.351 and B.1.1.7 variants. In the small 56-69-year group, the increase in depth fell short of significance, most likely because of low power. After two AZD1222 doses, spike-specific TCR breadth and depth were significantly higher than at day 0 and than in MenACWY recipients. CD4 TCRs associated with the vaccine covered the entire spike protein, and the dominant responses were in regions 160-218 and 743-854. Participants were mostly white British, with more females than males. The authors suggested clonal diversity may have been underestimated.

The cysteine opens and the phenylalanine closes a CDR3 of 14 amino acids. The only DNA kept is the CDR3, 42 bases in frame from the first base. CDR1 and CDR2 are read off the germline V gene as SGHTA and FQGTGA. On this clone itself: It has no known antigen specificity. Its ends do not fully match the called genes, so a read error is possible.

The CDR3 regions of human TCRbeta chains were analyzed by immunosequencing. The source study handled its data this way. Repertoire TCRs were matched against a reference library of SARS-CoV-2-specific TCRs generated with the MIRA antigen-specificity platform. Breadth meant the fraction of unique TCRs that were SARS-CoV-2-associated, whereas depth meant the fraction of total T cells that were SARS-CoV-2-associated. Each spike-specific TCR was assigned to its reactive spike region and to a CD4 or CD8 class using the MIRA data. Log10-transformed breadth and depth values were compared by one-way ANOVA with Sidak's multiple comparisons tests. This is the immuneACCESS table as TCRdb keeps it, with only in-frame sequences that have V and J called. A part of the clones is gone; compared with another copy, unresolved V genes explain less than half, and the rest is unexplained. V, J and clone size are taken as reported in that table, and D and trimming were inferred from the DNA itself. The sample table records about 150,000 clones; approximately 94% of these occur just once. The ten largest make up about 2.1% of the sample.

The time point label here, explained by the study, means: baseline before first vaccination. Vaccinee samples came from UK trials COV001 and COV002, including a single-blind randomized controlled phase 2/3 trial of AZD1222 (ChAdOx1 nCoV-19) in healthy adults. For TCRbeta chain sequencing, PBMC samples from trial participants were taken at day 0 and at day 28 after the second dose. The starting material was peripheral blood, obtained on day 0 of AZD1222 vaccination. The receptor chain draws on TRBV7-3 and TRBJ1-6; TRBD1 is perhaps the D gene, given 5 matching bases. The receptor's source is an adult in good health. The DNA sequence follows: TGTGCCGGCAGCTTAACGGGGCTAGGGTCACCCCTCCACTTT. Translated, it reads CAGSLTGLGSPLHF.